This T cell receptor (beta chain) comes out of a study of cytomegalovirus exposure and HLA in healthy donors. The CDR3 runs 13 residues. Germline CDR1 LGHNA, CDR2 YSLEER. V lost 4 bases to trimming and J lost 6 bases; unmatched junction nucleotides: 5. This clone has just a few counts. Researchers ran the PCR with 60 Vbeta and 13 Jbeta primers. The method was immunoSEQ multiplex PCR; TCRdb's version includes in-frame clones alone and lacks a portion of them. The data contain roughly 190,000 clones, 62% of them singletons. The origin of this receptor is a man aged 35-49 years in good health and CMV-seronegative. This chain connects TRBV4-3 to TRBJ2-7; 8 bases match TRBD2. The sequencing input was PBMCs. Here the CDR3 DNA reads TGCGCCAGCAGCCTTTCGGGAGGGTTCGAGCAGTACTTC. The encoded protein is CASSLSGGFEQYF.